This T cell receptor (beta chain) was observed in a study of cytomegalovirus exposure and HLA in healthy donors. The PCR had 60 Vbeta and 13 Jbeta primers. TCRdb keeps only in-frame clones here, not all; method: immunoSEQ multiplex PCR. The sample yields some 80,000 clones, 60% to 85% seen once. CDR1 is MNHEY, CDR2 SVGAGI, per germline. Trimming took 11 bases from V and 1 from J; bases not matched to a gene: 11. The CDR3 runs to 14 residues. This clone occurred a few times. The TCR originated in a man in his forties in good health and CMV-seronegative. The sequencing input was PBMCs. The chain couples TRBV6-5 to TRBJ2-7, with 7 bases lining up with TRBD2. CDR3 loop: CASKTGGPSYEQYF. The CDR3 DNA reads TGTGCCTCAAAAACGGGGGGTCCTTCCTACGAGCAGTACTTC.